What follows are 4 T cell receptor beta chains derived from one specimen sequenced in a study of T cell responses to AZD1222 COVID-19 vaccine. Measured with immunoSEQ multiplex PCR; TCRdb has only the in-frame clones, and not every one. This sample has 100,000 to 150,000 clones, with about 94% found just once. This sample comprised peripheral blood, obtained on day 0 of AZD1222 vaccination. The receptors were gathered from an adult in good health.

CDR3 in DNA: TGTGCCAGCAGAACTGGGGAGGGTGGCTACACCTTC. Its translation is CASRTGEGGYTF. The rearrangement joins TRBV3-1 (or the pseudogene TRBV3-2) to TRBJ1-2; D gene ambiguous. V lost 6 bases, J lost 7 bases, and 12 bases lay in between. Germline CDR1 reads LGHDT; CDR2 reads YNNKEL (reference sequence). The CDR3 loop spans 12 amino acids.

This chain joins TRBV7-9 and TRBJ1-1; a weak D match, TRBD1 (5 bases). Looked up from germline, CDR1 is SEHNR and CDR2 is FQNEAQ (reference sequence). The CDR3 runs to 13 residues. The CDR3 spells CAAAYRGIPEAFF. For the CDR3, the DNA is TGTGCAGCAGCTTATCGGGGGATCCCTGAAGCTTTCTTT.

V usage is TRBV6-5 and J usage is TRBJ2-7, with TRBD1 matching over 9 bases. The germline V gene encodes CDR1 MNHEY and CDR2 SVGAGI. V lost 11 bases to trimming and J lost 5 bases; unmatched junction nucleotides: 13. The length of the CDR3 is 14 residues. CDR3 in DNA: TGTGCCGCAAAACCGGGACAGGGAAACCACGAGCAGTACTTC. Encoded protein: CAAKPGQGNHEQYF.

The rearrangement joins TRBV6-5 to TRBJ2-1; 12 bases are shared with TRBD2. Germline V gene sequence: CDR1 MNHEY, CDR2 SVGAGI. This CDR3 is built from 16 residues. V trimming: 4 bases; J trimming: 8 bases; junction bases outside the gene matches: 9. CDR3 sequence reads: CASSFSPSGRVYEQFF. CDR3 DNA sequence: TGTGCCAGCAGTTTCTCCCCTAGCGGGAGGGTATATGAGCAGTTCTTC.